The clone carrying this T cell receptor (beta chain) has just a few counts. The data were taken from a study of response to subunit inactivated influenza vaccine. The CDR3 has 13 amino acids. TCRdb used MiXCR to reprocess the RT-PCR reads, holding one entry per CDR3 protein. The sample lists around 530,000 distinct CDR3 sequences, more than 15% occurring once. The gene calls are TRBV21-1 and TRBJ2-7; TRBD1 is the table's D call, not checked against the DNA. TRBV21-1 is described as a pseudogene. This clonotype originated in a man aged 50 to 75 who received an inactivated influenza vaccine. Material: CD4+ T cells sorted from PBMCs, obtained about 23 months after vaccination. The CDR3 bases are TGTGCCAGCAGCCTGCCGACAGGGTACGAGCAGTACTTC. Its protein product is CASSLPTGYEQYF.